This entry lists 9 T cell receptor beta chains sequenced from one sample in a study of blood T cell repertoires in COVID-19. Produced via immunoSEQ multiplex PCR; TCRdb's table is partial and in-frame only. Among 410,000 or so clones listed, 75% to 90% were seen once. Sequenced: peripheral blood. Receptor source: a woman in her 40s with COVID-19, enrolled during active disease.

This chain connects TRBV18 to TRBJ2-3, with D perhaps matching TRBD1 (6 bases). The V gene lost 5 bases and the J gene lost 4 bases, with 13 bases spanning the gap. Looked up from germline, CDR1 is KGHSH and CDR2 is LQKENI. This CDR3 comprises 14 residues. CDR3 protein: CASSTARGADTQYF. CDR3 sequence (DNA): TGTGCCAGCTCAACTGCCAGGGGTGCAGATACGCAGTATTTT.

Comment on this clone: An end of the junction differs from the germline gene, which may be a read error. The rearrangement uses TRBV28 and TRBJ2-7, with 8 nucleotides matching TRBD1. CDR3 size: 14 residues. Germline V gives CDR1 MDHEN, CDR2 SYDVKM. The CDR3 reads CASSLYARDRRSFF. The CDR3 region has the DNA TGTGCCAGCAGTTTATACGCTAGGGACAGGCGCTCATTTTTC.

The rearrangement links TRBV7-2 to TRBJ1-5; D might be TRBD1 (6 bases). V was shortened by 4 bases and J by 1 base, with 11 bases between the two germline ends. Germline V CDR1 and CDR2: SGHTA, FQGNSA. This CDR3 is 15 amino acids long. Written as DNA, the CDR3 is TGTGCCAGCAGCTCTACTGGACAGAGCAATCAGCCCCAGCATTTT. Translating it yields CASSSTGQSNQPQHF.

The chain is built from TRBV6-1 and TRBJ1-6; 10 nucleotides match TRBD1. Trimming took 4 bases from V and 6 from J; bases not matched to a gene: 6. Germline CDR1 reads MNHNS; CDR2 reads SASEGT. The CDR3 is 16 residues long. The CDR3 loop reads CASSARGQGVNSPLHF. The CDR3 DNA sequence: TGTGCCAGCAGTGCCCGAGGACAGGGGGTTAATTCACCCCTCCACTTT.

The chain is built from TRBV5-5 and TRBJ2-4; D perhaps matches TRBD2 (5 bases). Germline V lookup: CDR1 SGHKS, CDR2 YYEKEE (reference sequence). The V end lost 2 bases, the J end lost 9 bases, and 18 bases lay between the germline ends. The CDR3 is 15 residues long. CDR3 in amino acids: CASSFLRTGNIIQYF. The CDR3, as DNA: TGTGCCAGCAGCTTCCTTCGGACGGGAAATATCATTCAGTACTTC.

This chain links TRBV28 with TRBJ1-3; perhaps TRBD1 as D (5 bases). Germline V gene data show CDR1 as MDHEN and CDR2 as SYDVKM. Trimming cost V 6 bases and J 10 bases, with 13 bases left between them. This CDR3 has 12 amino acids. DNA of the CDR3: TGTGCCAGCAGCCAAGGGGCGGGGACCATATATTTT. Translated, it gives CASSQGAGTIYF.

The chain joins TRBV6-5 to TRBJ1-3; 9 nucleotides line up with TRBD1. The germline V gene has CDR1 MNHEY and CDR2 SVGAGI. V was pared by 4 bases and J by 4 bases, with 5 bases of the junction left unmatched. The CDR3 consists of 15 residues. As DNA, the CDR3 is TGTGCCAGCAGTTTACAGGGGGCACCAGGAAACACCATATATTTT. This codes for CASSLQGAPGNTIYF.

The CDR3: CASRGTPYNEQFF. In nucleotides, the CDR3 is TGTGCCAGCAGGGGGACACCTTACAATGAGCAGTTCTTC. The chain is built from TRBV28 and TRBJ2-1, with a possible D match to TRBD1 (6 bases). CDR1 and CDR2 from the germline V gene are MDHEN and SYDVKM. Trimming cost V 6 bases and J 4 bases, with 10 bases left between them. This CDR3 contains 13 residues.

The chain joins TRBV12-3 or TRBV12-4 to TRBJ1-2; perhaps TRBD1 as D (6 bases). This CDR3 spans 13 amino acids. V lost 7 bases, J lost 2 bases, and 11 bases lay in between. CDR3 sequence (DNA): TGTGCCAGCAAACTTACAGGGAACTATGGCTACACCTTC. Amino acid sequence: CASKLTGNYGYTF.